This paragraph reports one TCR beta chain. The junction shows a germline mismatch at one end, possibly a read error. From germline, CDR1 is MNHEY and CDR2 SMNVEV (reference sequence). The CDR3 is made up of 13 amino acids. The sample is drawn from a study of blood T cell repertoires in COVID-19. About the study: T cells, B-cell-depleted T cells, or PBMCs provided the cDNA or gDNA that served as material.

Study members were between 18 and 89 years old and lived in 25 or so US regions. Participants' own reports of clinical history determined their cohort assignment. How the authors handled the data: By means of reference gene primer amplification, nucleated cell counts were estimated. Repertoires were generated with immunoSEQ multiplex PCR, while TCRdb's copy carries only in-frame clones and drops some. That table gives V, J and clone size, and the DNA gave D and trimming. The table has about 180,000 clones, approximately 85% seen once; the top ten hold 7.5% to 10%. This TCR was sampled from a woman aged 25-40 years who had recovered from COVID-19. The genes are TRBV27 and TRBJ2-5; D is possibly TRBD1 (6 bases). Sequencing was carried out using PBMCs or T cells enriched from blood (not recorded which). The CDR3, as DNA: TGTGCCGGCAGTCCCCGCAGGGGAGAGACCCAGTACTTC. Translation gives CAGSPRRGETQYF.